The TCR beta chain described here comes from a study of cytomegalovirus exposure and HLA in healthy donors. The CDR3 extends over 13 amino acids. Germline-derived CDR1 and CDR2 are LGHNA and YNFKEQ. Study conclusions and caveats: In terms of immune exposure information, only CMV serostatus was available. Testing in vitro showed three CMV-associated chains specific for CMV antigens.

Each donor was healthy, and each was a bone marrow donor. 60 Vbeta and 13 Jbeta primers were used in PCR. Per the authors' pipeline: Approximately 12 million of some 80 million unique TCR beta chains were shared, per a later count. Here immunoSEQ multiplex PCR was the method, and the copy in TCRdb shows in-frame clones only, minus some. From that table come the V and J calls and clone size; the DNA was used to work out D and trimming. The sample records some 93,000 clones, 70% to 85% being singletons. With respect to this clone: Its antigen is unknown.

The chain links TRBV4-2 to TRBJ2-5; perhaps TRBD2 as D (6 bases). The J call is in doubt because the DNA end fits TRBJ2-7 better. This clonotype was sampled from a man aged 50 to 60 in good health and CMV-seronegative. Sequenced material: PBMCs. In DNA form, the CDR3 reads TGTGCCAGCAGCCAACTAACTAGCAGCGAGCAGTACTTC. This sequence encodes CASSQLTSSEQYF.